This T cell receptor (beta chain) derives from a study of identical twins. TCRdb re-analysed the 5' RACE reads in MiXCR, keeping a single row per CDR3 protein. The sample contains hundreds of thousands of distinct CDR3 sequences, around 8.6% of which appear only once. The CDR3 is made up of 11 amino acids. From germline, CDR1 is SNHLY and CDR2 FYNNEI. Trimming removed 10 bases at V and 0 bases at J, with 6 bases between. The data were also submitted as part of a second study, on yellow fever vaccine responses in identical twins.

The sample was PBMCs. J is TRBJ2-5 and V is TRBV2; D gene uncertain. The TCR originated in a woman aged 18-29 years in good health. The CDR3 DNA is TGTGCCACCCCCTACCAAGAGACCCAGTACTTC. Translated, it gives CATPYQETQYF.